A selection of T cell receptor beta chains follows, all from one sample in a study of blood T cell repertoires in COVID-19. Sequencing was performed with immunoSEQ multiplex PCR; in TCRdb, only in-frame clones are kept and a portion is missing. Found here are about 230,000 clones, 70% to 90% of them singletons; the top ten hold approximately 2.6%. What was sequenced was peripheral blood. These receptors were taken from a woman in her seventies with active or convalescent COVID-19. The conserved cysteine and the conserved F or W are not part of the CDR3 here.

v_gene: TRBV7-2
CDR3aa: ASSFPGTSRSYEQY

v_gene: TRBV19
CDR3aa: ATRAQQGPRGNQPQH

v_gene: TRBV24-1
CDR3aa: ATSDPQELAGKKNEQF

v_gene: TRBV6-1
CDR3aa: ASSEARPGNTIY

v_gene: TRBV7-2
CDR3aa: ASSFRGVETQY

v_gene: TRBV5-5
CDR3aa: ASSLWAGQAYEQY

v_gene: TRBV6-6
CDR3aa: ASRGQGGSYEQY

v_gene: TRBV2
CDR3aa: ASSEERGTYEQY

v_gene: TRBV5-1
CDR3aa: ASSTLPGETEAF

v_gene: TRBV29-1
CDR3aa: SVVQPGYEQY

v_gene: TRBV6-6
CDR3aa: ASSYSDTQPQH

v_gene: TRBV19
CDR3aa: ASSDPGTGPTYEQY

v_gene: TRBV24-1
CDR3aa: ATSEHDGSTDTQY

v_gene: TRBV5-1
CDR3aa: ASGGLAGSSSYNEQF

v_gene: TRBV18
CDR3aa: ASSPTGGYGYT

v_gene: TRBV14
CDR3aa: ASSKGTEGYGYT

v_gene: TRBV16
CDR3aa: ASSLSPGGTEQY

v_gene: TRBV2
CDR3aa: ASSAQLTGAVGYGYT

v_gene: TRBV5-1
CDR3aa: ASSLGLTGSNYGYT

v_gene: TRBV19
CDR3aa: ASSHTGGGAEAF

v_gene: TRBV7-2
CDR3aa: ASSYQQGQETQY

v_gene: TRBV6-5
CDR3aa: ASSYSRQPSSYGYT

v_gene: TRBV2
CDR3aa: ASSPGRDTDTQY

v_gene: TRBV14
CDR3aa: ASSPGSITNYGYT

v_gene: TRBV6-1
CDR3aa: ASSEQGGGPQH

v_gene: TRBV5-1
CDR3aa: ASSRQGHGSNTEAF

v_gene: TRBV5-1
CDR3aa: ASRGQGAAGYT

v_gene: TRBV5-6
CDR3aa: ASSTTSARNEQF

v_gene: TRBV5-1
CDR3aa: ASSYTDRGGSPLH

v_gene: TRBV2
CDR3aa: ASTGGAWNTEAF

v_gene: TRBV5-1
CDR3aa: ASSSRTAAYGYT

v_gene: TRBV30
CDR3aa: AWAGTGSQPQH

v_gene: TRBV7-8
CDR3aa: ASSSVGRNTQY

v_gene: TRBV3-1/TRBV3-2
CDR3aa: ASSPREGDYGYT

v_gene: TRBV6-5
CDR3aa: AGSRDTTDTQY

v_gene: TRBV7-9
CDR3aa: ASSTGQNSYEQY

v_gene: TRBV27
CDR3aa: ASSAYSIHRTGELF

v_gene: TRBV5-6
CDR3aa: ASSSQGRGPGNTIY

v_gene: TRBV6-4
CDR3aa: ASSVTENQPQH

v_gene: TRBV19
CDR3aa: ASSGRVYEQY

v_gene: TRBV7-9
CDR3aa: ASSSSGGTEAF

v_gene: TRBV6-5
CDR3aa: ASSYNQGSEKLF

v_gene: TRBV5-1
CDR3aa: ASSLGPPQGDVYNEQF

v_gene: TRBV5-1
CDR3aa: ASSPGLWGTEAF

v_gene: TRBV21-1
CDR3aa: AIPYNSGGLAGNTGELF

v_gene: TRBV6-2/TRBV6-3
CDR3aa: ASSQDTEQF

v_gene: TRBV4-1
CDR3aa: ASSRIAAVETQY

v_gene: TRBV7-2
CDR3aa: ASSVLAGYSDEQF